A single sample is the source of the 31 T cell receptor beta chains below, sequenced in a study of T cell changes during pregnancy in multiple sclerosis. Repertoires were generated with immunoSEQ multiplex PCR, while TCRdb's copy carries only in-frame clones and drops some. The sample gives around 62,000 clones, 90% of which show up once; 1.5% is in the top ten. The material was peripheral blood, obtained in the third trimester of pregnancy. These receptors were taken from a female donor with multiple sclerosis, enrolled in a pregnancy study.

This chain connects TRBV19 to TRBJ2-1, with D possibly being TRBD2 (5 bases). V was pared by 4 bases and J by 8 bases, with 15 bases between. The CDR3 spans 14 residues. Looked up from germline, CDR1 is LNHDA and CDR2 is SQIVND (reference sequence). In DNA, the CDR3 is TGTGCCAGTAGTAAGGGCGGGCCGGCGTATGAGCAGTTCTTC. This codes for CASSKGGPAYEQFF.

This chain connects TRBV30 to TRBJ1-2; D unresolved. This CDR3 comprises 14 residues. Trimming removed 2 bases from V and 4 bases from J, with 14 bases in between. Germline V gene lookup returns CDR1 GTSNPN and CDR2 SVGIG (reference sequence). The CDR3 DNA reads TGTGCCTGGAGTCCTAACGGCGGAACCTATGGCTACACCTTC. Translating gives CAWSPNGGTYGYTF.

This chain connects TRBV18 to TRBJ1-4, with a possible D match to TRBD1 (6 bases). V was clipped by 3 bases and J by 5 bases, with 13 bases between them. This CDR3 has 15 residues. Germline V lookup: CDR1 KGHSH, CDR2 LQKENI. DNA for the CDR3: TGTGCCAGCTCACCGCAAGGGGGTACGAATGAAAAACTGTTTTTT. It codes for CASSPQGGTNEKLFF.

The J gene is TRBJ2-3, the V gene TRBV14, with TRBD2 identical over 8 bases. This CDR3 comprises 18 residues. Germline trimming cut 0 bases from V and 4 bases from J; bases unmatched to any gene: 12. Per germline, CDR1 SGHDN and CDR2 FVKESK. CDR3 nucleotides: TGTGCCAGCAGCCAAGATTGGGGGGTAGCGGGGTCGTCAGATACGCAGTATTTT. It yields the protein CASSQDWGVAGSSDTQYF.

The V and J genes are TRBV10-1 and TRBJ2-1; TRBD1 matches at 8 bases. The CDR3 is made up of 13 amino acids. CDR1 is WNHNN and CDR2 is SYGVQD in the germline V gene (reference sequence). Trimming took 3 bases from V and 9 from J; bases not matched to a gene: 4. The CDR3 region has the DNA TGCGCCAGCAGTGATGGACAGGGCGGTGAGCAGTTCTTC. The encoded protein is CASSDGQGGEQFF.

The CDR3 is CASSQSIGAGLAPYEQYF. CDR3 in DNA: TGTGCCAGCAGCCAATCGATAGGGGCGGGACTAGCGCCCTACGAGCAGTACTTC. J is TRBJ2-7 and V is TRBV16, with TRBD2 matching over 10 bases. Germline-derived CDR1 and CDR2 are KGHSY and FQNENV. The CDR3 has 18 residues. Trimming cost V 0 bases and J 2 bases; bases outside gene matches: 10. The complete variable domain, with remaining parts taken from reference TRBV16 and TRBJ2-7, reads GEEVAQTPKHLVRGEGQKAKLYCAPIKGHSYVFWYQQVLKNEFKFLISFQNENVFDETGMPKERFSAKCLPNSPCSLEIQATKLEDSAVYFCASSQSIGAGLAPYEQYFGPGTRLTVT.

The chain carries TRBV14 and TRBJ1-1; TRBD1 is a possible D gene (5 bases). The CDR3 runs to 16 residues. CDR1 is SGHDN and CDR2 is FVKESK in the germline V gene. The V gene lost 0 bases and the J gene lost 1 base, with 12 bases spanning the gap. The DNA for the CDR3 is TGTGCCAGCAGCCAAGATCAAGGGGCCGCGAACACTGAAGCTTTCTTT. Amino acid sequence: CASSQDQGAANTEAFF.

This clone was counted a single time. The rearrangement links TRBV6-6 to TRBJ2-7; D possibly corresponds to TRBD2 (7 bases). The CDR3 sequence is 14 residues long. V lost 7 bases and J lost 7, with 20 bases in between. Germline CDR1 reads MNHNY; CDR2 reads SVGAGI (reference sequence). CDR3 protein: CASTPRGASGEQYF. In nucleotides, the CDR3 is TGTGCCAGCACCCCCCGGGGGGCGTCGGGTGAGCAGTACTTC.

The rearrangement uses TRBV5-1 and TRBJ1-1, with D tentatively TRBD1 (6 bases). The CDR3 extends over 13 amino acids. Germline CDR1 reads SGHRS; CDR2 reads YFSETQ. V lost 3 bases, J lost 3 bases, and 9 bases lay in between. CDR3 DNA: TGCGCCAGCAGCTGGGACATGGACACTGAAGCTTTCTTT. This encodes CASSWDMDTEAFF.

V and J are TRBV9 and TRBJ1-3; D is perhaps TRBD1 (5 bases). Trimming removed 3 bases at V and 0 bases at J, with 16 bases between. CDR1 and CDR2 from the germline V gene are SGDLS and YYNGEE. The CDR3 has 17 amino acids. The CDR3 nucleotides read TGTGCCAGCAGCGGGAGGGCCGGGACCCACTCTGGAAACACCATATATTTT. Translated: CASSGRAGTHSGNTIYF.

The chain combines TRBV7-9 with TRBJ2-2; 8 bases align to TRBD2. This CDR3 region has 16 residues. Germline loops: CDR1 SEHNR, CDR2 FQNEAQ (reference sequence). The V and J ends lost 2 bases and 4 bases, in that order; junction bases with no gene match: 6. The CDR3 is CASSLLAGGTTGELFF. CDR3 nucleotide sequence: TGTGCCAGCAGCTTACTAGCGGGCGGGACCACCGGGGAGCTGTTTTTT.

The chain employs TRBV21-1 and TRBJ2-5; the tabulated D call, TRBD1, remains unverified against the DNA. TRBV21-1 is described as a pseudogene. This CDR3 has 15 amino acids. CDR3 sequence reads: CASSKAGQIQETQYF. CDR3 nucleotides: TGTGCCAGCAGCAAAGCCGGACAGATCCAAGAGACCCAGTACTTC.

The CDR3 sequence is CASSQDRQGTQYF. CDR3 DNA: TGTGCCAGCAGCCAAGATAGGCAGGGAACGCAGTACTTC. The chain is built from TRBV14 and TRBJ2-7, with a tentative D call TRBD1 (5 bases). The V gene's germline CDR1 is SGHDN and CDR2 FVKESK. This CDR3 contains 13 residues. Between the trimmed V and J ends, which lost 0 bases and 9 bases, there was a span of 12 bases.

The V call is TRBV28, the J call TRBJ2-5, with 8 bases lining up with TRBD1. The CDR3 is 13 residues long. With V trimmed by 8 bases and J by 4 bases, 6 bases remained unmatched. Germline V lookup: CDR1 MDHEN, CDR2 SYDVKM. The DNA of the CDR3 is TGTGCCAGCGTATCAGGGGGCGGAGAGACCCAGTACTTC. This sequence encodes CASVSGGGETQYF.

The gene calls are TRBV28 and TRBJ2-7; the match to TRBD1 covers 7 bases. Trimming took 2 bases from V and 1 from J; bases not matched to a gene: 11. Germline assignment: CDR1 MDHEN and CDR2 SYDVKM. The CDR3 extends over 17 amino acids. CDR3 DNA sequence: TGTGCCAGCAGTTTAGCCCTAGGGGGCCGAAGGTCCTACGAGCAGTACTTC. It is translated as CASSLALGGRRSYEQYF.

This clone was observed once. The chain combines TRBV18 with TRBJ2-7, with unresolved D. CDR3 length: 11 amino acids. Trimming left V 5 bases short and J 3 bases short, with 5 bases between. The germline CDR1 and CDR2 sequences are KGHSH and LQKENI. This CDR3 is CASSGLYEQYF. CDR3 bases: TGTGCCAGCTCAGGCCTCTACGAGCAGTACTTC.

Here the CDR3 reads CASSYGQLSYEQYF. The CDR3, as DNA: TGTGCCAGCAGTTACGGGCAGCTCTCCTACGAGCAGTACTTC. The chain combines TRBV6-6 with TRBJ2-7, with unresolved D. From germline, CDR1 is MNHNY and CDR2 SVGAGI (reference sequence). V gave up 2 bases and J gave up 0 bases, with 8 bases separating them. This CDR3 contains 14 residues.

The chain carries TRBV10-3 and TRBJ1-1; 7 bases fit TRBD1. With 9 bases clipped from V and 3 bases from J, the junction kept 4 bases outside the gene matches. In germline, CDR1 is ENHRY, CDR2 SYGVKD. The CDR3 consists of 12 residues. The CDR3 loop reads CAMRGRDTEAFF. CDR3 DNA sequence: TGTGCCATGAGGGGGCGGGACACTGAAGCTTTCTTT.

This rearrangement joins TRBV6-5 to TRBJ1-1; D is unresolved. Between the trimmed V and J ends, which lost 2 bases and 5 bases, there was a span of 9 bases. The CDR3 sequence is 13 residues long. Germline V lookup: CDR1 MNHEY, CDR2 SVGAGI. CDR3: CASSYGVGTEAFF. As DNA, the CDR3 is TGTGCCAGCAGTTACGGAGTCGGGACTGAAGCTTTCTTT.

V is TRBV10-2 and J is TRBJ2-2; no definite D call. The ends were cut back, 4 bases at V and 1 base at J, with 4 bases in the middle. The CDR3 length is 13 residues. Germline V CDR1 and CDR2: WSHSY, SAAADI. The CDR3 loop reads CASSVRNTGELFF. The CDR3 region has the DNA TGCGCCAGCAGTGTGCGGAACACCGGGGAGCTGTTTTTT.

The chain couples TRBV5-1 to TRBJ1-1; 8 positions match TRBD1. Germline V gene sequence: CDR1 SGHRS, CDR2 YFSETQ. V shed 4 bases, J shed 4 bases, and the junction held 3 bases outside the gene matches. There are 13 residues in the CDR3. CDR3 coding DNA: TGCGCCAGCAGCCAGGGGGCGCCCACTGAAGCTTTCTTT. Translated: CASSQGAPTEAFF. The full variable domain, rest sourced from reference TRBV5-1 and TRBJ1-1, is KAGVTQTPRYLIKTRGQQVTLSCSPISGHRSVSWYQQTPGQGLQFLFEYFSETQRNKGNFPGRFSGRQFSNSRSEMNVSTLELGDSALYLCASSQGAPTEAFFGQGTRLTVV.

This chain links TRBV6-1 with TRBJ2-7; the D gene is possibly TRBD2 (6 bases). The CDR3 loop spans 17 amino acids. The germline V and J ends were trimmed by 1 base and 2 bases, with 18 bases remaining between them. The germline V gene encodes CDR1 MNHNS and CDR2 SASEGT. In DNA form, the CDR3 reads TGTGCCAGCAGTGAAGAGGTTTGGGGGGTTTTCACCTACGAGCAGTACTTC. Translation: CASSEEVWGVFTYEQYF.

The V and J genes are TRBV2 and TRBJ2-7; 14 positions match TRBD2. Germline V gives CDR1 SNHLY, CDR2 FYNNEI. The V and J ends lost 10 bases and 4 bases, in that order; junction bases with no gene match: 9. The CDR3 runs 15 residues. CDR3 amino acids: CATIPTSGRGYEQYF. The DNA of the CDR3 is TGTGCCACCATACCGACTAGCGGGAGGGGATACGAGCAGTACTTC.

This chain connects TRBV7-9 to TRBJ2-1; 7 bases line up with TRBD1. This CDR3 contains 15 residues. The V gene's germline CDR1 is SEHNR and CDR2 FQNEAQ (reference sequence). The trim removed 6 bases at V and 5 bases at J, leaving 10 bases unmatched. CDR3 in amino acids: CASRDTGDRNNEQFF. The DNA of the CDR3 is TGTGCCAGCAGGGATACAGGGGACCGGAACAATGAGCAGTTCTTC.

J is TRBJ1-4 and V is TRBV7-9; D may be TRBD1 (6 bases). Germline loops: CDR1 SEHNR, CDR2 FQNEAQ (reference sequence). The V end lost 0 bases, the J end lost 8 bases, and 10 bases lay between the germline ends. There are 14 residues in the CDR3. The CDR3 sequence: CASSLAQGGEKLFF. CDR3 DNA sequence: TGTGCCAGCAGCTTAGCACAGGGCGGCGAAAAACTGTTTTTT.

J is TRBJ1-2 and V is TRBV4-3, with TRBD1 matching 7 bases. The J segment lost 0 bases and the V segment lost 3 bases, leaving 7 bases of the junction unmatched. The germline V gene encodes CDR1 LGHNA and CDR2 YSLEER. The CDR3 is 16 amino acids. CDR3 DNA: TGCGCCAGCAGCCATGACGACAGGGCCGCTAACTATGGCTACACCTTC. Residues: CASSHDDRAANYGYTF.

The rearrangement uses TRBV6-6 and TRBJ1-4; 8 nucleotides match TRBD1. The CDR3 length is 15 residues. Germline V gene data show CDR1 as MNHNY and CDR2 as SVGAGI (reference sequence). V lost 6 bases, J lost 3 bases, and 6 bases stayed unmatched. Here the CDR3 reads CASRVTGGSNEKLFF. CDR3 coding DNA: TGTGCCAGCAGAGTTACAGGGGGTTCTAATGAAAAACTGTTTTTT.

The CDR3 DNA reads TGCGCCAGCAGTGAGTCAGGGGGCGGGAACACCATATATTTT. Its protein product is CASSESGGGNTIYF. V usage is TRBV10-2 and J usage is TRBJ1-3; 7 bases match TRBD1. J gave up 7 bases and V 0 bases, and 3 bases lay outside the gene matches. From germline, CDR1 is WSHSY and CDR2 SAAADI. The CDR3 length is 14 residues.

This clone was recorded only once. The rearrangement joins TRBV27 to TRBJ1-2; TRBD1 agrees at 8 bases. The CDR3 consists of 15 residues. The J segment lost 4 bases and the V segment lost 5 bases, leaving 9 bases of the junction unmatched. Germline CDR1 and CDR2: MNHEY and SMNVEV (reference sequence). The chain's CDR3 is CASSPRDRSSYGYTF. The CDR3 bases are TGTGCCAGCAGTCCCCGGGACAGGTCTAGCTATGGCTACACCTTC.

This chain uses TRBV27 with TRBJ2-7, with 9 bases that match TRBD2. Per germline, CDR1 MNHEY and CDR2 SMNVEV (reference sequence). The CDR3 is 18 residues long. J lost 3 bases, V lost 5 bases, and 17 bases had no gene match. CDR3 sequence (DNA): TGTGCCAGCAGTCCGTTCGCTAGCGGGACCTTATCCCTCTACGAGCAGTACTTC. As protein: CASSPFASGTLSLYEQYF.

The rearrangement links TRBV6-1 to TRBJ2-3; a weak D match, TRBD2 (6 bases). V was cut by 4 bases and J by 4 bases, with 15 bases left in between. This CDR3 contains 15 residues. Germline values: CDR1 MNHNS, CDR2 SASEGT. CDR3 in DNA: TGTGCCAGCAGTGCCTGGGAGGTTGCCGCAGATACGCAGTATTTT. It translates to CASSAWEVAADTQYF.